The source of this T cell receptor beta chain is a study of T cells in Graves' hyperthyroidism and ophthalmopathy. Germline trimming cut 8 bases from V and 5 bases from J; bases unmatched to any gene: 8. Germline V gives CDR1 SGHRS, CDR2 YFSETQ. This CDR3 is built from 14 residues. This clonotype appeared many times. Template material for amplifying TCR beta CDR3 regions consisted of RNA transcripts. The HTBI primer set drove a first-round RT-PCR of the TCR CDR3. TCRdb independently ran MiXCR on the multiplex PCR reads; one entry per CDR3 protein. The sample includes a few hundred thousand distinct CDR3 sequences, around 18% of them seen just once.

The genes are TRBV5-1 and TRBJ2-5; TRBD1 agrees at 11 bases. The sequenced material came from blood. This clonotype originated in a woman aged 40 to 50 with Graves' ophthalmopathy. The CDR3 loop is CASRTGGVGETQYF. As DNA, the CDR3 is TGCGCCAGTCGGACAGGGGGCGTCGGTGAGACCCAGTACTTC.